One and the same sample provided the 21 T cell receptor beta chains below, sequenced in a study of cytomegalovirus exposure and HLA in healthy donors. TCRdb keeps only in-frame clones here, not all; method: immunoSEQ multiplex PCR. In the table there are roughly 140,000 clones, about 87% of which are singletons. The sample consisted of PBMCs. Receptors originate from a man in his late teens or twenties in good health and CMV-seropositive.

The J gene is TRBJ2-3, the V gene TRBV7-3; 8 bases fit TRBD2. CDR3 length: 15 amino acids. Losses at the gene ends were 6 bases for V and 4 bases for J; bases not matched to a gene: 9. CDR1 SGHTA and CDR2 FQGTGA come from the germline V gene. CDR3 sequence (DNA): TGTGCCAGCAGAGTCAGCGGGAGCAGGTCAGATACGCAGTATTTT. Its translation is CASRVSGSRSDTQYF.

The J gene is TRBJ1-2, the V gene TRBV2; the match to TRBD1 covers 9 bases. Trimming removed 4 bases from V and 8 bases from J; junction bases left unmatched: 8. The germline gives CDR1 SNHLY, CDR2 FYNNEI. The CDR3 is made up of 14 amino acids. CDR3 coding DNA: TGTGCCAGCAGTGTGCGGAACAGGGGGCAAGGCTACACCTTC. This gives the protein CASSVRNRGQGYTF.

This clone is a singleton in its sample. The chain combines TRBV29-1 with TRBJ2-7, with TRBD1 matching over 12 bases. This CDR3 contains 13 residues. V gave up 3 bases and J gave up 6 bases; unmatched junction bases: 3. The V gene's germline CDR1 is SQVTM and CDR2 ANQGSEA. In DNA, the CDR3 is TGCAGCGTTGAGGGGACAGGGGGCTTCGAGCAGTACTTC. As protein: CSVEGTGGFEQYF.

This sequence joins TRBV9 and TRBJ2-1; TRBD2 aligns across 14 bases. CDR3 length equals 15 residues. Germline V CDR1 and CDR2: SGDLS, YYNGEE. V lost 0 bases and J lost 12; bases outside the gene matches: 5. CDR3 sequence: CASSVVGTSGSRQFF. CDR3 nucleotide sequence: TGTGCCAGCAGCGTAGTCGGGACTAGCGGGAGCCGGCAGTTCTTC.

A few counts support this clone. The V gene is TRBV28, the J gene TRBJ1-3; D perhaps matches TRBD1 (5 bases). V lost 5 bases and J lost 4, with 18 bases in between. The V gene's germline CDR1 is MDHEN and CDR2 SYDVKM. The CDR3 has 16 amino acids. The CDR3 region is CASSPTGGAGGNTIYF. CDR3 DNA: TGTGCCAGCAGTCCGACGGGTGGGGCCGGGGGAAACACCATATATTTT.

This clone appeared a single time. V gene TRBV29-1 combines with J gene TRBJ2-5; 9 bases fit TRBD1. Losses at the gene ends were 4 bases for V and 3 bases for J; bases not matched to a gene: 6. The V gene's germline CDR1 is SQVTM and CDR2 ANQGSEA. The CDR3 is 14 amino acids. The CDR3: CSVAGDREKETQYF. The CDR3 DNA sequence: TGCAGCGTTGCCGGGGACAGGGAAAAAGAGACCCAGTACTTC.

The chain couples TRBV27 to TRBJ2-1, with 7 bases identical to TRBD1. The CDR3 covers 17 residues. Germline V lookup: CDR1 MNHEY, CDR2 SMNVEV (reference sequence). V was pared by 3 bases and J by 0 bases, with 8 bases of the junction left unmatched. The CDR3 spells CASSFGGTGVSYNEQFF. The DNA of the CDR3 is TGTGCCAGCAGTTTTGGGGGTACAGGGGTCTCCTACAATGAGCAGTTCTTC.

The V call is TRBV27, the J call TRBJ2-2, with TRBD2 as a possible D gene (5 bases). The germline V gene has CDR1 MNHEY and CDR2 SMNVEV (reference sequence). The germline V and J ends were trimmed by 1 base and 0 bases, with 9 bases remaining between them. This CDR3 region has 16 residues. Here the CDR3 reads CASSLYSGSNTGELFF. As DNA, the CDR3 is TGTGCCAGCAGTTTATACTCGGGGTCGAACACCGGGGAGCTGTTTTTT.

V usage is TRBV6-6 and J usage is TRBJ2-1; a weak D match, TRBD2 (6 bases). Trimming cost V 2 bases and J 10 bases, with 15 bases left between them. CDR1 is MNHNY and CDR2 is SVGAGI in the germline V gene (reference sequence). The CDR3 is 14 residues long. DNA of the CDR3: TGTGCCAGCAGTTACGGGGAGGCCCGATACGAGCAGTTCTTC. Encoded protein: CASSYGEARYEQFF.

This CDR3 is CASSSSGRVRDTQYF. The CDR3, as DNA: TGTGCCAGTAGTAGTAGCGGGAGGGTCCGGGATACGCAGTATTTT. The gene calls are TRBV19 and TRBJ2-3; 11 bases are shared with TRBD2. The CDR3 length is 15 residues. Unmatched junction bases numbered 6, after V lost 4 bases and J lost 6 bases. The V gene's germline CDR1 is LNHDA and CDR2 SQIVND (reference sequence).

The chain uses TRBV6-6 and TRBJ2-1, with a tentative D call TRBD1 (6 bases). Trimming pared 8 bases from V and 6 bases from J, leaving 14 bases between. CDR1 MNHNY and CDR2 SVGAGI come from the germline V gene (reference sequence). This CDR3 has 13 residues. CDR3 in amino acids: CASHTGQINEQFF. The CDR3 DNA sequence: TGTGCCAGCCATACCGGACAGATCAATGAGCAGTTCTTC.

V is TRBV5-5 and J is TRBJ2-3, with 7 bases fitting TRBD1. This CDR3 is built from 15 residues. From germline, CDR1 is SGHKS and CDR2 YYEKEE (reference sequence). Losses at the gene ends were 5 bases for V and 3 bases for J; bases not matched to a gene: 9. The DNA of the CDR3 is TGTGCCAGCAGTATAAAGACAGGGTGGACAGATACGCAGTATTTT. Its translation: CASSIKTGWTDTQYF.

The chain has TRBV18 and TRBJ2-1; D remains unclear. Trimming removed 3 bases from V and 4 bases from J, with 4 bases in between. The CDR3 totals 12 residues. Germline CDR1 and CDR2: KGHSH and LQKENI. CDR3 DNA: TGTGCCAGCTCACCGGAGTACAATGAGCAGTTCTTC. Protein product: CASSPEYNEQFF.

V usage is TRBV15 and J usage is TRBJ2-7; TRBD1 might be the D (5 bases). Germline assignment: CDR1 LNHNV and CDR2 YYDKDF (reference sequence). This CDR3 is 13 amino acids long. Trimming took 1 base from V and 3 from J, leaving 7 bases between them. The DNA of the CDR3 is TGTGCCACCAGCAGAGGAGACAGCTACGAGCAGTACTTC. Translating it yields CATSRGDSYEQYF.

V is TRBV14 and J is TRBJ2-3, with 9 bases aligning to TRBD2. The CDR3 covers 18 residues. Germline V gene sequence: CDR1 SGHDN, CDR2 FVKESK. V trimming: 1 base; J trimming: 4 bases; junction bases outside the gene matches: 12. The CDR3 nucleotides are TGTGCCAGCAGCCAAGTAGTTTTGCGGGGGGGCCTCCCAGATACGCAGTATTTT. Protein product: CASSQVVLRGGLPDTQYF.

The chain is built from TRBV7-3 and TRBJ2-1, with a possible D match to TRBD2 (6 bases). CDR3 length: 15 residues. Per germline, CDR1 SGHTA and CDR2 FQGTGA. V was cut by 0 bases and J by 4 bases, with 10 bases left in between. CDR3 residues: CASSLTVGLYNEQFF. CDR3 DNA sequence: TGTGCCAGCAGCTTAACGGTGGGACTGTACAATGAGCAGTTCTTC.

V is TRBV5-1 and J is TRBJ1-4, with 8 bases matching TRBD1. V lost 3 bases, J lost 9 bases, and 25 bases stayed unmatched. Germline assignment: CDR1 SGHRS and CDR2 YFSETQ. The CDR3 is made up of 20 amino acids. Here the CDR3 reads CASSSRAGQGVLGDRKKLFF. The CDR3 coding sequence is TGCGCCAGCAGCTCCCGGGCCGGACAGGGTGTCCTTGGGGATAGAAAAAAACTGTTTTTT.

V gene TRBV5-1 combines with J gene TRBJ2-7; TRBD1 might be the D (6 bases). The V gene lost 4 bases and the J gene lost 0 bases, with 11 bases spanning the gap. Germline V gene lookup returns CDR1 SGHRS and CDR2 YFSETQ. CDR3 length: 14 residues. CDR3 nucleotide sequence: TGCGCCAGCAGCCCGCAGGGGCACTCCTACGAGCAGTACTTC. The encoded protein is CASSPQGHSYEQYF.

The chain is built from TRBV18 and TRBJ1-1; TRBD1 agrees at 8 bases. The junction had 1 base not matched to a gene; V was cut back by 0 bases and J by 4 bases. Germline V CDR1 and CDR2: KGHSH, LQKENI. The CDR3 runs to 14 residues. The CDR3 sequence is CASSPPTGGTEAFF. CDR3 DNA: TGTGCCAGCTCACCACCCACAGGGGGCACTGAAGCTTTCTTT.

The V call is TRBV6-5, the J call TRBJ2-1; no clear D gene. This CDR3 has 15 residues. Germline values: CDR1 MNHEY, CDR2 SVGAGI. Deletions cut 2 bases from V and 0 bases from J, with 8 bases between. In DNA, the CDR3 is TGTGCCAGCAGTTACGCTTACTTCTCCTACAATGAGCAGTTCTTC. This translates into CASSYAYFSYNEQFF.

V and J are TRBV7-3 and TRBJ2-1, with D possibly matching TRBD2 (5 bases). CDR3 size: 11 residues. Germline loops: CDR1 SGHTA, CDR2 FQGTGA. V shed 4 bases and J shed 10 bases, with 8 bases lying between them. The CDR3 protein is CASSSAGEQFF. The DNA for the CDR3 is TGTGCCAGCAGCTCGGCGGGCGAGCAGTTCTTC.